A single sample gave rise to the 22 T cell receptor beta chains below, sequenced in a study of blood T cell repertoires in COVID-19. Here immunoSEQ multiplex PCR was the method, and the copy in TCRdb shows in-frame clones only, minus some. The repertoire includes a few hundred thousand clones, approximately 86% of them detected once, and around 3.6% sits in the top ten. The sample comprised peripheral blood. The receptors originated from a young man with active or convalescent COVID-19.

The rearrangement uses TRBV18 and TRBJ2-7; possibly TRBD1 for D (6 bases). This CDR3 has 14 amino acids. The ends were cut back, 6 bases at V and 5 bases at J, with 17 bases in the middle. The germline V gene encodes CDR1 KGHSH and CDR2 LQKENI. DNA for the CDR3: TGTGCCAGCTCCCGAGCAGGGGAGAGCAACGAGCAGTACTTC. Translation: CASSRAGESNEQYF. The whole variable domain, filled in from reference TRBV18 and TRBJ2-7, reads NAGVMQNPRHLVRRRGQEARLRCSPMKGHSHVYWYRQLPEEGLKFMVYLQKENIIDESGMPKERFSAEFPKEGPSILRIQQVVRGDSAAYFCASSRAGESNEQYFGPGTRLTVT.

The chain combines TRBV2 with TRBJ2-5; D gene unclear. Looked up from germline, CDR1 is SNHLY and CDR2 is FYNNEI. V was pared by 7 bases and J by 3 bases, with 3 bases between. The CDR3 is 10 residues long. The CDR3 DNA is TGTGCCAGCATAAAAGAGACCCAGTACTTC. Translated: CASIKETQYF.

The chain has TRBV20-1 and TRBJ1-1, with a tentative D call TRBD1 (5 bases). CDR3 length: 11 residues. The V end lost 6 bases, the J end lost 9 bases, and 14 bases lay between the germline ends. The germline CDR1 and CDR2 sequences are DFQATT and SNEGSKA (reference sequence). In DNA, the CDR3 is TGCAGTGCCAGTGACAGTGATCAAGCTTTCTTT. Translating it yields CSASDSDQAFF.

The V call is TRBV6-5, the J call TRBJ1-2, with 10 bases matching TRBD1. Germline V gene sequence: CDR1 MNHEY, CDR2 SVGAGI. The CDR3 consists of 15 residues. J lost 8 bases, V lost 2 bases, and 8 bases had no gene match. The CDR3: CASSYQTTDRGGYTF. The CDR3 nucleotides are TGTGCCAGCAGTTACCAGACCACGGACAGGGGGGGCTACACCTTC.

The CDR3 protein is CASSLSPGNNEQFF. CDR3 bases: TGTGCCAGCAGCTTAAGCCCCGGGAACAATGAGCAGTTCTTC. The chain couples TRBV11-2 to TRBJ2-1; possibly TRBD2 for D (5 bases). CDR3 size: 14 residues. Trimming removed 2 bases from V and 5 bases from J, with 10 bases in between. CDR1 and CDR2 from the germline V gene are SGHAT and FQNNGV.

V and J are TRBV7-2 and TRBJ2-7; 10 positions agree with TRBD1. The CDR3 has 17 amino acids. CDR1 and CDR2 (germline): SGHTA, FQGNSA. With V trimmed by 6 bases and J by 2 bases, 13 bases remained unmatched. The CDR3 sequence: CASSKDRGWEDAYEQYF. In nucleotides, the CDR3 is TGTGCCAGCAGTAAGGACAGGGGGTGGGAGGACGCCTACGAGCAGTACTTC.

This sequence joins TRBV3-1 (or the pseudogene TRBV3-2) and TRBJ2-5; D is possibly TRBD2 (5 bases). This CDR3 region has 15 residues. Trimming left V 4 bases short and J 4 bases short, with 16 bases between. Germline CDR1 LGHDT, CDR2 YNNKEL (reference sequence). The DNA of the CDR3 is TGTGCCAGCAGCCTCCGAGGGTGGCCGGGAGAGACCCAGTACTTC. As protein: CASSLRGWPGETQYF.

The gene calls are TRBV7-6 and TRBJ1-5, with 7 bases matching TRBD1. There are 16 residues in the CDR3. V trimming: 5 bases; J trimming: 6 bases; junction bases outside the gene matches: 13. Germline V gives CDR1 SGHVS, CDR2 FNYEAQ. The CDR3 DNA sequence: TGTGCCAGCAGCAACGCGTTGAGGGGGCGAGGTCAGCCCCAGCATTTT. This translates into CASSNALRGRGQPQHF.

The chain employs TRBV6-1 and TRBJ1-5; D remains ambiguous. The V and J ends lost 0 bases and 0 bases respectively, with 6 bases between them. This CDR3 contains 15 residues. CDR1 is MNHNS, CDR2 SASEGT, per germline. CDR3 DNA sequence: TGTGCCAGCAGTGAAGCTAACTATAGCAATCAGCCCCAGCATTTT. The encoded protein is CASSEANYSNQPQHF.

The chain has TRBV25-1 and TRBJ2-2; no clear D. The V end was cut by 4 bases, the J end by 7 bases, with 16 bases between. CDR1 is MGHDK, CDR2 SYGVNS, per germline. The CDR3 runs 15 residues. The CDR3: CASSGELDLIGELFF. The CDR3 DNA sequence: TGTGCCAGCAGTGGCGAGTTAGATCTAATCGGGGAGCTGTTTTTT.

This clone was recorded once. This chain connects TRBV6-6 to TRBJ1-3; no reliable D call. CDR1 is MNHNY and CDR2 is SVGAGI in the germline V gene (reference sequence). This CDR3 has 13 residues. V lost 2 bases and J 0 bases, leaving 2 bases between the germline ends. This CDR3 is CASSYLSGNTIYF. CDR3 sequence (DNA): TGTGCCAGCAGTTACCTCTCTGGAAACACCATATATTTT.

V gene TRBV9 combines with J gene TRBJ2-1; 10 positions agree with TRBD2. The CDR3 spans 15 residues. J lost 10 bases, V lost 2 bases, and 9 bases had no gene match. Germline V gene sequence: CDR1 SGDLS, CDR2 YYNGEE. The CDR3: CASSVEREGKVEQFF. CDR3 in DNA: TGTGCCAGCAGCGTTGAGCGGGAGGGGAAAGTAGAGCAGTTCTTC.

The chain uses TRBV6-5 and TRBJ2-7; no clear D. The CDR3 runs to 14 residues. V lost 2 bases and J 3 bases, leaving 11 bases between the germline ends. Germline assignment: CDR1 MNHEY and CDR2 SVGAGI. The CDR3 region has the DNA TGTGCCAGCAGTTACAGTGAGATCCACTACGAGCAGTACTTC. Amino acid sequence: CASSYSEIHYEQYF.

The chain joins TRBV28 to TRBJ1-3, with TRBD1 matching 8 bases. Germline values: CDR1 MDHEN, CDR2 SYDVKM. The CDR3 length is 15 residues. V shed 2 bases and J 7 bases; nucleotides not matched to a gene: 7. CDR3: CASSLAGQVGNTIYF. CDR3 nucleotide sequence: TGTGCCAGCAGTTTAGCGGGACAGGTGGGGAACACCATATATTTT.

This chain links TRBV4-2 with TRBJ2-1; no clear D gene. The CDR3 totals 15 residues. Trimming took 4 bases from V and 2 from J, leaving 12 bases between them. The germline V gene encodes CDR1 LGHNA and CDR2 YNFKEQ. The CDR3 DNA reads as TGTGCCAGCAGCCGAAACCGGTTGCCCTACAATGAGCAGTTCTTC. It codes for CASSRNRLPYNEQFF.

This chain links TRBV5-1 with TRBJ2-7, with 9 positions matching TRBD1. The CDR3 length is 15 residues. With 0 bases clipped from V and 3 bases from J, the junction kept 4 bases outside the gene matches. Per the germline V gene, CDR1 is SGHRS and CDR2 is YFSETQ. CDR3 sequence reads: CASSLDGTGFYEQYF. The DNA for the CDR3 is TGCGCCAGCAGCTTGGATGGGACAGGGTTCTACGAGCAGTACTTC.

The chain combines TRBV6-5 with TRBJ2-7; 7 nucleotides align to TRBD1. This CDR3 is 12 amino acids long. The germline gives CDR1 MNHEY, CDR2 SVGAGI. The junction had 5 bases not matched to a gene; V was cut back by 9 bases and J by 3 bases. CDR3 loop: CARTTGNYEQYF. The CDR3 nucleotides are TGTGCCAGAACGACAGGGAACTACGAGCAGTACTTC.

Notes on this clone: Other DNA sequences from this sample encode an identical CDR3 as well. V usage is TRBV11-3 and J usage is TRBJ1-3; D unclear. Trimming took off 5 bases at V and 0 bases at J, with 8 bases between the two ends. The germline V gene has CDR1 SGHNT and CDR2 YENEEA. CDR3 size: 14 residues. The CDR3 loop is CASSLGLSGNTIYF. As DNA, the CDR3 is TGTGCCAGCAGCCTTGGGCTCTCTGGAAACACCATATATTTT.

As concerns this clone: Mismatch with germline at one junction end may stem from a read error. V is TRBV15 and J is TRBJ1-1, with no clear D. The CDR3 covers 16 residues. CDR1 is LNHNV, CDR2 YYDKDF, per germline (reference sequence). Written as DNA, the CDR3 is TGTGCCACCGGCAGAGCCGGAGGACTCATGAACACTGAAGCTTTCTTT. Translating it yields CATGRAGGLMNTEAFF.

This chain connects TRBV5-1 to TRBJ2-1; D is unresolved. Germline V lookup: CDR1 SGHRS, CDR2 YFSETQ. The CDR3 loop spans 15 amino acids. V gave up 5 bases and J gave up 0 bases, with 12 bases separating them. The CDR3 loop reads CASRTAVSSYNEQFF. CDR3 in DNA: TGCGCCAGCAGAACAGCTGTGAGCTCCTACAATGAGCAGTTCTTC.

This clone was counted at least ten times. Other DNA sequences in this sample translate to the same CDR3. This rearrangement joins TRBV6-2 or TRBV6-3 to TRBJ1-2; tentative D call: TRBD1 (5 bases). Germline CDR1 and CDR2: MNHEY and SVGEGT. V lost 4 bases, J lost 5 bases, and 8 bases lay in between. The CDR3 totals 12 residues. The DNA of the CDR3 is TGTGCCAGCAGTTCTCAGGGATATGGCTACACCTTC. This translates into CASSSQGYGYTF.

This sequence joins TRBV24-1 and TRBJ2-2; TRBD2 aligns across 10 bases. Losses at the gene ends were 0 bases for V and 3 bases for J; bases not matched to a gene: 12. This CDR3 spans 20 amino acids. CDR1 KGHDR and CDR2 SFDVKD come from the germline V gene. The CDR3 coding sequence is TGTGCCACCAGTGATTTGCCCGGGACTAGCGCAGAGGGGTACACCGGGGAGCTGTTTTTT. Residues: CATSDLPGTSAEGYTGELFF.